The rows below give T cell receptor beta chains drawn from one sample of a study of Graves' ophthalmopathy and Graves' hyperthyroidism. A single record per CDR3 protein comes from TCRdb applying MiXCR to the multiplex PCR reads. The sample carries 600,000 to 700,000 distinct CDR3 sequences, over 40% recorded once. Sequencing input: peripheral blood. The receptors shown here come from an adult man with Graves' ophthalmopathy. The CDR3 runs from the conserved cysteine through the conserved F or W. The D gene is left open where the match is weak. Where a row states a size, it is once, few, many or the class of an expanded clone; other rows omit it.

j_call clone_size v_call d_call cdr3_nt cdr3_aa
TRBJ2-7 . TRBV3-1 . TGTGCCAGCAGCCAAGAAGGGGGTCCAGCCTACGAGCAGTACTTC CASSQEGGPAYEQYF
TRBJ2-1 few TRBV10-3 . TGTGCCATCAGTGAGTCGAGCGGCCCCAATGAGCAGTTCTTC CAISESSGPNEQFF
TRBJ2-2 . TRBV9 TRBD1 TGTGCCAGCAGCGTAGTGGGACAGGGTCTCACCGGGGAGCTGTTTTTT CASSVVGQGLTGELFF
TRBJ1-5 few TRBV6-5 TRBD1 TGTGCCAGCACCATACAGGGGATGCAGCCCCAGCATTTT CASTIQGMQPQHF
TRBJ1-4 . TRBV9 TRBD1 TGTGCCAGCAGCGGCCGGGACAGGGTAGAGTTCTGGGAAAAACTGTTTTTT CASSGRDRVEFWEKLFF
TRBJ2-7 many TRBV5-6 TRBD1 TGTGCCAGCAGCCCCGGGACAGGAATCTACGAGCAGTACTTC CASSPGTGIYEQYF
TRBJ2-6 . TRBV20-1 . TGCAGTGCTAGAGAGACGGGGGGGGCCAACGTCCTGACTTTC CSARETGGANVLTF
TRBJ2-5 . TRBV9 TRBD1 TGTGCCAGCAGCCAAGGTGGCGTCCGGGACAGAGTAAGCTTC CASSQGGVRDRVSF
TRBJ1-2 many TRBV20-1 TRBD1 TGCAGTGCTAGGACCGGACAGGCCGCTGGGTATGGCTACACCTTC CSARTGQAAGYGYTF
TRBJ2-7 few TRBV2 . TGTGCCAGCGGACCCCTAACCTACGAGCAGTACTTC CASGPLTYEQYF
TRBJ1-1 once TRBV12-3/TRBV12-4 . TGTGTCAGCAGTGGGGGGACTGAAGCTTTCTTT CVSSGGTEAFF
TRBJ2-6 few TRBV19 . TGTGCCAGTAGTATAGAGGGGTTGAGCTCTGGGGCCAACGTCCTGACTTTC CASSIEGLSSGANVLTF
TRBJ1-1 . TRBV7-3 TRBD1 TGTGCCAGCAGCCAAGGGGACAGGGGGTATCGGACTGAAGCTTTCTTT CASSQGDRGYRTEAFF
TRBJ2-7 few TRBV12-3/TRBV12-4 . TGTGCCAGCAGTTTCGCGGGTAACTCCTACGAGCAGTACTTC CASSFAGNSYEQYF
TRBJ2-7 . TRBV2 . TGTGCCAGCAGCGTAGGGGACGCCGGATACGAGCAGTACTTC CASSVGDAGYEQYF
TRBJ2-2 few TRBV20-1 . TGCAGTGCTAGAGATAGACTGAACACCGGGGAGCTGTTTTTT CSARDRLNTGELFF
TRBJ1-1 . TRBV5-1 . TGCGCCAGCAGCCAAGATCTATCGGAGGGAGGCACTGAAGCTTTCTTT CASSQDLSEGGTEAFF
TRBJ2-7 once TRBV12-3/TRBV12-4 TRBD1 TGTGCCAGCAGCCTCGGGACAGAAGTGGATGGCTACGAGCAGTACTTC CASSLGTEVDGYEQYF
TRBJ1-5 many TRBV5-5 . TGTGCCAGCAGTCTAGGACACTTCAATCAGCCCCAGCATTTT CASSLGHFNQPQHF
TRBJ1-3 many TRBV6-6 TRBD1 TGTGCCAGCAGCCCCCCCGGGACAGGGTACGGAAACACCATATATTTT CASSPPGTGYGNTIYF
TRBJ1-2 . TRBV5-1 . TGCGCCAGCAGCCAAGCCCCCAGGACGGGGATAGGCTACACCTTC CASSQAPRTGIGYTF
TRBJ2-2 many TRBV12-3/TRBV12-4 . TGTGCCAGCACCAGACTGAACACCGGGGAGCTGTTTTTT CASTRLNTGELFF
TRBJ2-7 many TRBV6-5 . TGTGCCAGCAGTTATGCGAGCGGAGGGTACTACGAGCAGTACTTC CASSYASGGYYEQYF
TRBJ2-7 . TRBV15 . TGTGCCACCAGCAGAGCCCCGGGACAAACTCCTTACTCCTACGAGCAGTACTTC CATSRAPGQTPYSYEQYF
TRBJ2-7 . TRBV10-3 . TGTGCCATCAGTGGGGGATCTACAGGGAACTCCTACGAGCAGTACTTC CAISGGSTGNSYEQYF
TRBJ2-7 . TRBV20-1 . TGCAGTGCTATTCCGGTGGGGGCCTCGACCACCTACGAGCAGTACTTC CSAIPVGASTTYEQYF
TRBJ1-4 . TRBV2 . TGTGCCAGCAGGGGGGGGGCAGCAACTAATGAAAAACTGTTTTTT CASRGGAATNEKLFF
TRBJ1-2 . TRBV11-2 TRBD1 TGTGCCAGCAGCTTATCCAAGGGGGCGCGAGGGTATGGCTACACCTTC CASSLSKGARGYGYTF
TRBJ1-2 many TRBV19 . TGTGCCAGTAGTATAGACAGCGCCCTACTGCAAGGCTACACCTTC CASSIDSALLQGYTF
TRBJ1-4 . TRBV2 TRBD1 TGTGCCAGCAAACCCAGACAGGGTGAAAAACTGTTTTTT CASKPRQGEKLFF
TRBJ1-5 . TRBV11-2 . TGTGCCAGCAGCCCATGGAGTCAGCCCCAGCATTTT CASSPWSQPQHF
TRBJ1-1 . TRBV2 . TGTGTCAGCAGCCTGGGTATGAACAGGGTGCGAGGCACTGAAGCTTTCTTT CVSSLGMNRVRGTEAFF
TRBJ1-1 . TRBV5-1 TRBD1 TGTGCCAGCTCACCCCCCGGGACAGGGGGCAGGGGGAACATTGAAGCTTTCTTT CASSPPGTGGRGNIEAFF
TRBJ2-2 many TRBV7-9 . TGTGCCAGCAGCCCCGCCGGCAGCCAAGACACCGGGGAGCTGTTTTTT CASSPAGSQDTGELFF
TRBJ2-7 once TRBV10-3 . TGTGCCAGCAGCGTAGATCCAGGGCCGACCTACGAGCAGTACTTC CASSVDPGPTYEQYF
TRBJ2-7 many TRBV5-8 TRBD1 TGTGCCAGCAGCTACACAGGGGACTACGAGCAGTACTTC CASSYTGDYEQYF
TRBJ1-1 few TRBV12-5 . TGTGCTAGTGGTTTGGTACCCCGGACAAGCCAACGGAACACTGAAGCTTTCTTT CASGLVPRTSQRNTEAFF
TRBJ2-5 few TRBV3-1 . TGTGCCAGCAGCCAAACAGGATCGGAGACCCAGTACTTC CASSQTGSETQYF
TRBJ2-5 . TRBV7-3 . TGTGCCAGCAGCCTAACCGTGGCAGGGATCCAAGAGACCCAGTACTTC CASSLTVAGIQETQYF
TRBJ2-7 . TRBV20-1 . TGCAGTGCCGAACGCGCGGTCTCGGGCACCGGGGAGCAGTACTTC CSAERAVSGTGEQYF
TRBJ2-7 many TRBV19 . TGTGCCAGTAGTAAGGCCCACCGAGCCTACGAGCAGTACTTC CASSKAHRAYEQYF